Listed here are 8 T cell receptor beta chains from one sample, sequenced in a study of OX40 agonist ivuxolimab in advanced cancers. Method: immunoSEQ multiplex PCR; TCRdb's copy keeps in-frame clones and lacks some. The table lists under 85,000 clones, more than 70% of them singletons. This material consisted of CD4+ or CD8+ T cells sorted from blood, taken in a trial of the OX40 agonist ivuxolimab. These receptors originate from an adult with an advanced solid tumor such as melanoma, head and neck, liver or kidney cancer.

This chain joins TRBV7-2 and TRBJ1-2; D gene unclear. The CDR3 runs to 15 residues. With 7 bases removed from V and 8 bases from J, the gap between germline ends came to 23 bases. CDR1 is SGHTA, CDR2 FQGNSA, per germline. The DNA for the CDR3 is TGTGCCAGCAACAACCAAAACCGGGCCCTGAAAGGCTACACCTTC. This translates into CASNNQNRALKGYTF. Based on the CDR3 plus reference TRBV7-2 and TRBJ1-2, the full variable domain is GAGVSQSPSNKVTEKGKDVELRCDPISGHTALYWYRQSLGQGLEFLIYFQGNSAPDKSGLPSDRFSAERTGGSVSTLTIQRTQQEDSAVYLCASNNQNRALKGYTFGSGTRLTVV.

J is TRBJ2-7 and V is TRBV11-2; 10 bases map to TRBD2. CDR1 is SGHAT, CDR2 FQNNGV, per germline. Unmatched junction bases numbered 5, after V lost 5 bases and J lost 1 base. The CDR3 has 15 amino acids. The chain's CDR3 is CASSILAGVSYEQYF. CDR3 in DNA: TGTGCCAGCAGCATCCTAGCGGGGGTTTCCTACGAGCAGTACTTC.

The rearrangement uses TRBV5-5 and TRBJ1-2; D not resolved. The CDR3 length is 14 residues. The ends were cut back, 6 bases at V and 3 bases at J, with 15 bases in the middle. Germline V gene data show CDR1 as SGHKS and CDR2 as YYEKEE (reference sequence). DNA of the CDR3: TGTGCCAGCACCCAGGTACCGGGAGACTATGGCTACACCTTC. This translates into CASTQVPGDYGYTF.

The chain combines TRBV27 with TRBJ1-5; 10 nucleotides match TRBD1. The V gene's germline CDR1 is MNHEY and CDR2 SMNVEV (reference sequence). Trimming took 5 bases from V and 8 from J; bases not matched to a gene: 6. This CDR3 has 14 residues. CDR3 nucleotide sequence: TGTGCCAGCAGTAATGGGACAGGGGTCAAGCCCCAGCATTTT. Its translation is CASSNGTGVKPQHF.

This chain joins TRBV7-7 and TRBJ2-3; D assignment may be TRBD1 or TRBD2 (5 bases each). V lost 1 base, J lost 1 base, and 9 bases lay in between. Germline V gene sequence: CDR1 SSHAT, CDR2 FNYEAQ (reference sequence). This CDR3 comprises 15 residues. The CDR3 DNA reads TGTGCCAGCAGCTTAGGAGGGGACCGCACAGATACGCAGTATTTT. Protein sequence: CASSLGGDRTDTQYF.

V usage is TRBV5-6 and J usage is TRBJ2-5; D remains unclear. Germline V gives CDR1 SGHDT, CDR2 YYEEEE. V gave up 0 bases and J gave up 5 bases, with 5 bases separating them. This CDR3 region has 12 residues. The CDR3 loop reads CASSLDSETQYF. The CDR3 DNA is TGTGCCAGCAGCTTGGACAGTGAGACCCAGTACTTC. The full variable domain, with the rest looked up from reference TRBV5-6 and TRBJ2-5, is DAGVTQSPTHLIKTRGQQVTLRCSPKSGHDTVSWYQQALGQGPQFIFQYYEEEERQRGNFPDRFSGHQFPNYSSELNVNALLLGDSALYLCASSLDSETQYFGPGTRLLVL.

This clone was seen only a few times. The chain carries TRBV21-1 and TRBJ1-2; no check of the table's D call, TRBD1, against the DNA was made. TRBV21-1 is a known pseudogene. CDR3 length equals 14 residues. Written as DNA, the CDR3 is TGTGCCAGCAGCATTCAGGGCGATGGCTATGGCTACACCTTC. It specifies CASSIQGDGYGYTF.

V gene TRBV28 combines with J gene TRBJ1-2; a weak D match, TRBD1 (6 bases). V lost 1 base, J lost 4 bases, and 10 bases lay in between. Germline V lookup: CDR1 MDHEN, CDR2 SYDVKM. There are 14 residues in the CDR3. CDR3 residues: CASSLYGQTYGYTF. The CDR3 region has the DNA TGTGCCAGCAGTTTATATGGACAGACCTATGGCTACACCTTC.